The clone carrying this T cell receptor (beta chain) was observed at least ten times. These data originate in a study of Graves' ophthalmopathy and Graves' hyperthyroidism. From germline, CDR1 is MNHEY and CDR2 SVGEGT. There are 14 residues in the CDR3. V was shortened by 2 bases and J by 5 bases, with 12 bases between the two germline ends. The study amplified TCR beta CDR3 regions using RNA transcripts. First-round RT-PCR employed HTBI primers, with a second-round multiplex PCR after it. MiXCR was run by TCRdb on the multiplex PCR reads, yielding one entry per CDR3 protein. The data hold more than 300,000 distinct CDR3 sequences, with approximately 15% observed a single time.

The sequenced sample was peripheral blood. This clonotype was sampled from a woman under 30 with stable Graves' hyperthyroidism. The chain carries TRBV6-2 or TRBV6-3 and TRBJ1-1; D is unresolved. The CDR3: CASSYGGIGTEAFF. The CDR3 bases are TGTGCCAGCAGTTACGGTGGGATTGGGACTGAAGCTTTCTTT.